The sequence of this T cell receptor beta chain was determined in a study of OX40 agonist ivuxolimab in advanced cancers. Judged by abundance, this clone is medium-sized. Assay: immunoSEQ multiplex PCR; the TCRdb copy retains only in-frame clones and omits some. The table lists more than 13,000 clones, 80% of them singletons. The CDR3 extends over 16 amino acids. Germline V gene lookup returns CDR1 MGHRA and CDR2 YSYEKL. Germline trimming cut 3 bases from V and 8 bases from J; bases unmatched to any gene: 10. This specimen consisted of CD4+ or CD8+ T cells sorted from blood, obtained in a trial of the OX40 agonist ivuxolimab. The receptor's source is an adult with an advanced solid tumor such as melanoma, head and neck, liver or kidney cancer. J is TRBJ1-3 and V is TRBV4-1, with 10 bases lining up with TRBD1. The CDR3 loop is CASSHQLGTGEDTIYF. Written as DNA, the CDR3 is TGCGCCAGCAGCCATCAGCTGGGGACAGGGGAGGACACCATATATTTT.